These T cell receptor beta chains were read from a single sample in a study of cytomegalovirus exposure and HLA in healthy donors. The protocol was immunoSEQ multiplex PCR, while the TCRdb copy is restricted to in-frame clones and leaves out a portion. Among 75,000 to 100,000 clones listed, about three quarters were seen once. What was sequenced was PBMCs. Every receptor here comes from a man in his sixties in good health and CMV-seronegative. The CDR3 runs from the conserved cysteine through the conserved F or W. Fields, in order: CDR3 DNA, CDR3 protein, J gene, V gene, D gene, clone size. A D gene is named only where the DNA matches it firmly. Clone size is given for some rows only: seen once, a few or many times, or a class if the clone is expanded.

TGTGCCATCAGTGAGCCGACAGGGGAGGGCTACACCTTC,CAISEPTGEGYTF,TRBJ1-2,TRBV10-3,TRBD1,few
TGTGCCAGTACCGGGACTAGTTGGCATACGCAGTATTTT,CASTGTSWHTQYF,TRBJ2-3,TRBV19,TRBD2,NA
TGTGCCAGCAGTGTTCGGACAGAGGACAATGAGCAGTTCTTC,CASSVRTEDNEQFF,TRBJ2-1,TRBV6-1,NA,NA
TGTGCCAGCAGTTACTCGAACCAGGGCTCCTACGAGCAGTACTTC,CASSYSNQGSYEQYF,TRBJ2-7,TRBV6-5,NA,NA
TGCAGCGTTGCGAAGAACCGGGACTCCTACGAGCAGTACTTC,CSVAKNRDSYEQYF,TRBJ2-7,TRBV29-1,NA,NA
TGTGCCAGCAGCTCCCCCCTGGAGGCGGGGACCTACGAGCAGTACTTC,CASSSPLEAGTYEQYF,TRBJ2-7,TRBV5-4,NA,NA
TGCAGCGTCGTGGTGACAGGAGAAGAGACCCAGTACTTC,CSVVVTGEETQYF,TRBJ2-5,TRBV29-1,NA,NA
TGCAGCGCCAATTCCGGGACAGACCTCTACAATGAGCAGTTCTTC,CSANSGTDLYNEQFF,TRBJ2-1,TRBV29-1,TRBD1,few
TGTGCCAGCAGGCAATTCGACTATTCCTTTCTAGACGAGCAGTACTTC,CASRQFDYSFLDEQYF,TRBJ2-7,TRBV11-2,NA,NA
TGTGCCAGCAGCTTAACAGGGGACCACAACTATGGCTACACCTTC,CASSLTGDHNYGYTF,TRBJ1-2,TRBV5-5,TRBD1,NA
TGTGCCAGCAGTTTAAACGGACTAGCGGGGGGCCTGGGGGAGACCCAGTACTTC,CASSLNGLAGGLGETQYF,TRBJ2-5,TRBV27,TRBD2,NA
TGCGCCAGCAGCCAAGAGGGGAGATCCTACGAGCAGTACTTC,CASSQEGRSYEQYF,TRBJ2-7,TRBV4-3,NA,NA
TGCGCCAGCAGCTTGTTGGGGGGAGTGAGCACCGGGGAGCTGTTTTTT,CASSLLGGVSTGELFF,TRBJ2-2,TRBV5-1,NA,NA
TGTGCCAGCAGCTTGGGGGGGGGTGGGTCAGATACGCAGTATTTT,CASSLGGGGSDTQYF,TRBJ2-3,TRBV5-6,TRBD2,NA
TGTGCCAGCAGGCGGGACAGCCAAGAGACCCAGTACTTC,CASRRDSQETQYF,TRBJ2-5,TRBV7-9,NA,few
TGTGCCAGCAGTTACTCGGGACTAGCGGCCTACGAGCAGTACTTC,CASSYSGLAAYEQYF,TRBJ2-7,TRBV6-5,TRBD2,NA
TGTGCCAGCAGCTCATTAGCGGGGGGGCCGAATACGCAGTATTTT,CASSSLAGGPNTQYF,TRBJ2-3,TRBV7-2,TRBD2,NA
TGTGCCCGAGGGACAAGTTATAATTCACCCCTCCACTTT,CARGTSYNSPLHF,TRBJ1-6,TRBV30,NA,NA
TGTGCCAGCAGCACCGGGACTAGCTGGGAGACCCAGTACTTC,CASSTGTSWETQYF,TRBJ2-5,TRBV5-6,TRBD2,once
TGTGCCAGCAGCCTCAGGGCTAGCACAGATACGCAGTATTTT,CASSLRASTDTQYF,TRBJ2-3,TRBV7-2,NA,few
TGTGCCAGCAGCTTATTTGGGACAGGAAATGAAAAACTGTTTTTT,CASSLFGTGNEKLFF,TRBJ1-4,TRBV7-2,TRBD1,few
TGTGCCAGCAGGGACAGGGTTACAGATACGCAGTATTTT,CASRDRVTDTQYF,TRBJ2-3,TRBV25-1,TRBD1,few
TGTGCCAGCTCATACGACAGGGGGTTTCAGCCCCAGCATTTT,CASSYDRGFQPQHF,TRBJ1-5,TRBV18,TRBD1,NA
TGCGCCAGCAGCTCGACTCCCGCCCTGGTAGGTGAGCAGTTCTTC,CASSSTPALVGEQFF,TRBJ2-1,TRBV5-1,NA,few
TGTGCCTGGAGTATTGGACAGGGGGTCTATGAGCAGTTCTTC,CAWSIGQGVYEQFF,TRBJ2-1,TRBV30,TRBD1,few
TGTGCCAGCAGTGACTTGGGACTAGCGGACCTCTACAATGAGCAGTTCTTC,CASSDLGLADLYNEQFF,TRBJ2-1,TRBV6-1,TRBD2,NA
TGTGCCAGCAGCTTAGTCACAGGGGGCGTGGGGACTGAAGCTTTCTTT,CASSLVTGGVGTEAFF,TRBJ1-1,TRBV11-2,TRBD1,once
TGCGCCAGCAGCCAAACTTCCGGGACAGGGGTTGGAAACACCATATATTTT,CASSQTSGTGVGNTIYF,TRBJ1-3,TRBV5-1,TRBD1,NA
TGTGCCAGCAGCTCAATAGGGGGAGCACGGCAGTTCTTC,CASSSIGGARQFF,TRBJ2-1,TRBV7-9,NA,NA
TGTGCCAGCAGCGTCGAAGCAGGGGGTACTAATGAAAAACTGTTTTTT,CASSVEAGGTNEKLFF,TRBJ1-4,TRBV9,TRBD1,NA
TGTGCCAGCAGCAAAATCCTTGACCGAAACAGGGCCTATGGCGGGGAGCTGTTTTTT,CASSKILDRNRAYGGELFF,TRBJ2-2,TRBV27,NA,NA
TGCAGCGTTGAAGGGTCAGGGGGCTCTGACGAGCAGTACTTC,CSVEGSGGSDEQYF,TRBJ2-7,TRBV29-1,TRBD1,NA
TGCGCCAGTCAGACTAGCCCCTCGGAGACCCAGTACTTC,CASQTSPSETQYF,TRBJ2-5,TRBV5-1,TRBD2,few
TGTGCCAGCAGCGCAGGGGGCGCGGGTCAGCCCCAGCATTTT,CASSAGGAGQPQHF,TRBJ1-5,TRBV9,TRBD1,NA
TGTGCCAGCAGTTTTTTGCCCAGGGGGAAGGAGCAGTACTTC,CASSFLPRGKEQYF,TRBJ2-7,TRBV27,TRBD1,NA
TGTGCCAGCAGTGGCCCCCACCAGGGGTTCAATCACAATGAGCAGTTCTTC,CASSGPHQGFNHNEQFF,TRBJ2-1,TRBV6-1,NA,once
TGTGCCAGCAGTACCTCTCACACAGGGGGCGAGGCTGAAGCTTTCTTT,CASSTSHTGGEAEAFF,TRBJ1-1,TRBV6-6,TRBD1,NA
TGTGCCAGCAGCGTAGGGGCAGGGGGCAGGGATACGCAGTATTTT,CASSVGAGGRDTQYF,TRBJ2-3,TRBV9,TRBD1,once
TGTGCCAGCAGTTACGGGGCTAGCGGGAGAAGCCACGAGCAGTACTTC,CASSYGASGRSHEQYF,TRBJ2-7,TRBV6-5,TRBD2,NA
TGTGCCATCAGTGAAAGGGGGCTGGGTGAAAAACTGTTTTTT,CAISERGLGEKLFF,TRBJ1-4,TRBV10-3,TRBD1,NA
TGCGCCAGCAGCCAAGATGCGAGGGGCGCGGGAGGCTACACCTTC,CASSQDARGAGGYTF,TRBJ1-2,TRBV4-3,NA,few
TGTGCCAGCAGCACTAGCGGGAGCTCCCCAGAGACCCAGTACTTC,CASSTSGSSPETQYF,TRBJ2-5,TRBV6-1,TRBD2,NA